One sample yielded the 4 T cell receptor beta chains listed below, sequenced in a study of response to subunit inactivated influenza vaccine (dated by TCRdb to the late 2010s). Receptor amplification or capture employed RT-PCR. Sequenced using an Illumina HiSeq 2500. Starting from the raw public reads, TCRdb applied fastp trimming at Q25, assembled clones with MiXCR and retained in-frame beta chains. Each record represents a unique CDR3 protein, reported with the most common genes and DNA among its rows. Here the sample has 700,000 to 900,000 distinct CDR3 sequences; over 20% occur a single time. Roughly a tenth of the sample rests with the top ten. The sample consisted of PBMCs from blood, taken about 5 days after vaccination. The receptors derive from a man aged 45-60 years who received an inactivated influenza vaccine. Donor details come from another sample of the same person, matched by shared clones.

V gene TRBV5-1 combines with J gene TRBJ1-4; maybe TRBD1 (5 bases). The CDR3 totals 15 residues. Germline assignment: CDR1 SGHRS and CDR2 YFSETQ. Deletions cut 1 base from V and 3 bases from J, with 10 bases between. CDR3 sequence: CASSLPGEANEKLFF. CDR3 in DNA: TGCGCCAGCAGCTTGCCGGGGGAGGCTAATGAAAAACTGTTTTTT.

This clonotype was seen just once. The V and J genes are TRBV29-1 and TRBJ1-2, with 8 bases that match TRBD1. This CDR3 region has 12 residues. V lost 7 bases, J lost 4 bases, and 5 bases stayed unmatched. Germline V CDR1 and CDR2: SQVTM, ANQGSEA. This CDR3 is CSAGDRGYGYTF. The DNA of the CDR3 is TGCAGCGCGGGCGACAGGGGCTATGGCTACACCTTC.

This clonotype has just a few counts. The V and J genes are TRBV5-6 and TRBJ1-1, with a tentative D call TRBD1 (6 bases). The V gene's germline CDR1 is SGHDT and CDR2 YYEEEE. The CDR3 runs 13 residues. Trimming took off 2 bases at V and 3 bases at J, with 8 bases between the two ends. CDR3 nucleotide sequence: TGTGCCAGCAGCTTTACAGGGCACACTGAAGCTTTCTTT. It codes for CASSFTGHTEAFF.

This clonotype was detected only a few times. This clone may be a read error of a much larger clone one base away. The rearrangement links TRBV12-3 or TRBV12-4 to TRBJ2-7; D gene ambiguous. The germline V and J ends were trimmed by 7 bases and 3 bases, with 7 bases remaining between them. The CDR3 loop spans 11 amino acids. This CDR3 reads CASTAYYEQYF. The CDR3 DNA reads as TGTGCCAGCACCGCCTACTACGAGCAGTACTTC.